This T cell receptor (beta chain) was identified in a study of monozygotic twins with inflammatory bowel disease. Findings and limits, study-wide: Compared with healthy co-twins, IBD patients showed reduced TCRbeta repertoire diversity by inverse Simpson. The authors note that differing immunosuppressive treatments may have added variability to patient repertoires.

The CDR3 runs to 16 residues. About this clonotype itself: The antigen remains undetermined.

Used for each TCR library was 3500 ng of total RNA. Template switching incorporated UMIs with a 6-nucleotide sample barcode. TCRdb reprocessed the 5' RACE reads and keeps a single row for each CDR3 protein, giving no DNA. This sample contains 330,000 or so distinct CDR3 sequences. The chain recombines TRBV12-3 or TRBV12-4 with TRBJ2-2; without DNA, the TCRdb call of TRBD1 cannot be checked. The sequence derives from a human donor with ulcerative colitis or Crohn's disease, or a healthy co-twin of an affected twin (not recorded which). Sequencing was done on a sample of blood. CDR3 residues: CASSPGKRANTGELFF.